Included here is one TCR beta chain sequence, with context. These data belong to a study of blood T cell repertoires in COVID-19. The V gene's germline CDR1 is LNHNV and CDR2 YYDKDF (reference sequence). Trimming stripped 0 bases from V and 9 bases from J, with 12 bases between. The CDR3 length is 14 residues. Produced via immunoSEQ multiplex PCR; TCRdb's table is partial and in-frame only. The data hold about 120,000 clones, with about nine tenths observed a single time. This sequence joins TRBV15 and TRBJ2-1; D may be TRBD2 (5 bases). The clonotype was recovered from a man aged 40-50 years with acute or convalescent COVID-19. The sample comprised peripheral blood. In nucleotides, the CDR3 is TGTGCCACCAGCAGAGATCCGGGGAGAGTTGAGCAGTTCTTC. Translated: CATSRDPGRVEQFF. The full variable domain, with the rest looked up from reference TRBV15 and TRBJ2-1, is DAMVIQNPRYQVTQFGKPVTLSCSQTLNHNVMYWYQQKSSQAPKLLFHYYDKDFNNEADTPDNFQSRRPNTSFCFLDIRSPGLGDTAMYLCATSRDPGRVEQFFGPGTRLTVL.